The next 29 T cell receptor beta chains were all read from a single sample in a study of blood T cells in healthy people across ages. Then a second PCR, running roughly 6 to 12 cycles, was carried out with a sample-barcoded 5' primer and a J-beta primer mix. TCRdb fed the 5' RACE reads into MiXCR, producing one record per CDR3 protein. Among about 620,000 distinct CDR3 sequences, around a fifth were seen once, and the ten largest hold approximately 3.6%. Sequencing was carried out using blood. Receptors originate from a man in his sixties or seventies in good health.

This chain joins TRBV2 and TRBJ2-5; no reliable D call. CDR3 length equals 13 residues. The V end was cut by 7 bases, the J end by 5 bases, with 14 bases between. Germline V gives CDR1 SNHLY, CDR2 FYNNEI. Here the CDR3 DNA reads TGTGCCAGCAACCCTGACTCACGGGAGACCCAGTACTTC. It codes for CASNPDSRETQYF.

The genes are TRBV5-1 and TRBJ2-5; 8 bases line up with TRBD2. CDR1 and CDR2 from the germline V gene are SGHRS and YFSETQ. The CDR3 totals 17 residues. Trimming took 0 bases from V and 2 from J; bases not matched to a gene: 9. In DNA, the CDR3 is TGCGCCAGCAGCTTGGGAGGTAGCGGGGCTGTACAAGAGACCCAGTACTTC. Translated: CASSLGGSGAVQETQYF.

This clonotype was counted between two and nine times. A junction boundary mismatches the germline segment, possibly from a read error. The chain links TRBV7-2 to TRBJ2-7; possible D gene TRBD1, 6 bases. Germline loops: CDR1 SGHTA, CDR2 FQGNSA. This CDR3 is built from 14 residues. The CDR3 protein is CASSPTAGDYERYF. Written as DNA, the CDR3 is TGTGCCAGCAGCCCTACCGCAGGGGATTACGAGCGGTACTTC.

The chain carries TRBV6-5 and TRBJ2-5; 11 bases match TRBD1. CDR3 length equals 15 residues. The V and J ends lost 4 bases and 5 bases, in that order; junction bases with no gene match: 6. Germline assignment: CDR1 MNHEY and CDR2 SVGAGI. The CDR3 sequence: CASSSSGTGGETQYF. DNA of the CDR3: TGTGCCAGCAGTTCCTCCGGGACAGGGGGGGAGACCCAGTACTTC.

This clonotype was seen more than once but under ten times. CDR3 nucleotide sequence: TGTGCCAGCAGTTTACTCGTAAATACGCAGTATTTT. It codes for CASSLLVNTQYF. This chain connects TRBV28 to TRBJ2-3, with D hard to call. The V gene's germline CDR1 is MDHEN and CDR2 SYDVKM. V was clipped by 2 bases and J by 7 bases, with 7 bases between them. This CDR3 contains 12 residues.

The CDR3 region is CASSPPKGLQNEKLFF. CDR3 in DNA: TGTGCCAGCTCACCACCGAAGGGACTGCAGAATGAAAAACTGTTTTTT. This rearrangement joins TRBV18 to TRBJ1-4, with D possibly matching TRBD1 (5 bases). This CDR3 has 16 amino acids. Trimming took off 0 bases at V and 5 bases at J, with 13 bases between the two ends. CDR1 KGHSH and CDR2 LQKENI come from the germline V gene. Full variable domain (missing parts from reference TRBV18 and TRBJ1-4): NAGVMQNPRHLVRRRGQEARLRCSPMKGHSHVYWYRQLPEEGLKFMVYLQKENIIDESGMPKERFSAEFPKEGPSILRIQQVVRGDSAAYFCASSPPKGLQNEKLFFGSGTQLSVL.

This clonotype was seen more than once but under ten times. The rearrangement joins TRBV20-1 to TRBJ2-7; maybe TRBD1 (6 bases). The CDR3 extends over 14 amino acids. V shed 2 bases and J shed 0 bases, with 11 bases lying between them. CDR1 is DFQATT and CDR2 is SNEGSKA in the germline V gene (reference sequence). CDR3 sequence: CSARLDRNSYEQYF. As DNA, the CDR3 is TGCAGTGCTAGACTCGACAGGAACTCCTACGAGCAGTACTTC.

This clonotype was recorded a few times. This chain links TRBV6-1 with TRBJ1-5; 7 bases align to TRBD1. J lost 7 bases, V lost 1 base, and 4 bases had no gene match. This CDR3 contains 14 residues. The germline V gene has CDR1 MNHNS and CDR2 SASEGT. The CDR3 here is CASSEGAGGQPQHF. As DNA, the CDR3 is TGTGCCAGCAGTGAAGGAGCAGGGGGACAGCCCCAGCATTTT.

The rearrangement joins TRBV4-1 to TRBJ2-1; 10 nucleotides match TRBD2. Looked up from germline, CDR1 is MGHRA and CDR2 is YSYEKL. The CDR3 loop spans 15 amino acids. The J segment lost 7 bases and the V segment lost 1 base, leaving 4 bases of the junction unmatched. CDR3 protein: CASSQVTSGSNEQFF. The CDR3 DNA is TGCGCCAGCAGCCAAGTGACTAGCGGGTCAAATGAGCAGTTCTTC.

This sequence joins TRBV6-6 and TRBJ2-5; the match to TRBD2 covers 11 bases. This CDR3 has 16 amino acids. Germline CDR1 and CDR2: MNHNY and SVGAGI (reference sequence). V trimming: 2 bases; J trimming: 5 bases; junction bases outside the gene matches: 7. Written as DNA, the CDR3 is TGTGCCAGCAGTTACCATAGCGGGAGGGCCATGGAGACCCAGTACTTC. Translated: CASSYHSGRAMETQYF.

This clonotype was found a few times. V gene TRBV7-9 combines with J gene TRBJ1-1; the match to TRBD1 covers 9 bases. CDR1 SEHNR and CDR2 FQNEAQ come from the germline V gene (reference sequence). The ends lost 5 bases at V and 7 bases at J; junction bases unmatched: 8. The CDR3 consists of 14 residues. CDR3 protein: CASSARGQGGEAFF. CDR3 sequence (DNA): TGTGCCAGCAGCGCGAGGGGACAGGGCGGTGAAGCTTTCTTT.

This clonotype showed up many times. The CDR3 region has the DNA TGCGCCAGCGGACCCTACAGTGGGGGTGGAGGAAGGTTGTTTTTT. It codes for CASGPYSGGGGRLFF. This chain links TRBV5-1 with TRBJ1-4; D might be TRBD1 (5 bases). CDR1 is SGHRS and CDR2 is YFSETQ in the germline V gene. CDR3 length: 15 residues. The V gene lost 7 bases and the J gene lost 15 bases, with 28 bases spanning the gap.

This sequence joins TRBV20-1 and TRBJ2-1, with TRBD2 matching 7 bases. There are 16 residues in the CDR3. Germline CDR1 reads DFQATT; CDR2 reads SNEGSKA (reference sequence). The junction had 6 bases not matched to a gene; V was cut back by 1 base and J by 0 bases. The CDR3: CSARVPSGSSYNEQFF. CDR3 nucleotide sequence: TGCAGTGCTAGAGTACCTAGCGGTAGCTCCTACAATGAGCAGTTCTTC.

The CDR3 region is CATSSPDGFNQPQHF. CDR3 DNA sequence: TGTGCCACCAGCAGCCCGGACGGATTTAATCAGCCCCAGCATTTT. The V and J genes are TRBV15 and TRBJ1-5; D remains ambiguous. Germline CDR1 is LNHNV and CDR2 is YYDKDF (reference sequence). This CDR3 has 15 residues. Trimming cost V 3 bases and J 4 bases, with 13 bases left between them.

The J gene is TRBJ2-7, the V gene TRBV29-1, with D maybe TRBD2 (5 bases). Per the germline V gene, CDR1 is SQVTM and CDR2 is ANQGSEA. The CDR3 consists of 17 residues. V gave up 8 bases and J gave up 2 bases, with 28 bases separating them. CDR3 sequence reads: CSSSAGPRWGETYEQYF. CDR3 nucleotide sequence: TGCAGCTCTTCGGCGGGTCCGCGGTGGGGAGAGACCTACGAGCAGTACTTC.

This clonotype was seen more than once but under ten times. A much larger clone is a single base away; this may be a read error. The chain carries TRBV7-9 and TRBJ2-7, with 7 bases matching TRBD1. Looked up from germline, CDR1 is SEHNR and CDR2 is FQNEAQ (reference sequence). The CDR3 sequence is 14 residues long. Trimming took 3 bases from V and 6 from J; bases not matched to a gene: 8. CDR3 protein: CASSFTARQGEQYF. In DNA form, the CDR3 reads TGTGCCAGCAGCTTTACAGCGAGACAGGGCGAGCAGTACTTC.

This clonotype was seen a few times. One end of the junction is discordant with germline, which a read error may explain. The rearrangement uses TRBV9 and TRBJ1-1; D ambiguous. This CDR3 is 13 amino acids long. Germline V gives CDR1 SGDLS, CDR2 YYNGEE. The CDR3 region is CAGSVAGNTEAFF. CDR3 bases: TGTGCCGGCAGCGTAGCTGGGAACACTGAAGCTTTCTTT. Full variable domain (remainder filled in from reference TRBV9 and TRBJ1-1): DSGVTQTPKHLITATGQRVTLRCSPRSGDLSVYWYQQSLDQGLQFLIQYYNGEERAKGNILERFSAQQFPDLHSELNLSSLELGDSALYFCAGSVAGNTEAFFGQGTRLTVV.

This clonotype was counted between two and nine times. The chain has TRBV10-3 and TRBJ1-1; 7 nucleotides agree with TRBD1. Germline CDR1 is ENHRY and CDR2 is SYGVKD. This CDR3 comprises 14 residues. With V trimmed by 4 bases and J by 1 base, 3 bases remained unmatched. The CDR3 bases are TGTGCCATCAGTGCCGGGACAGCGAACACTGAAGCTTTCTTT. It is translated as CAISAGTANTEAFF.

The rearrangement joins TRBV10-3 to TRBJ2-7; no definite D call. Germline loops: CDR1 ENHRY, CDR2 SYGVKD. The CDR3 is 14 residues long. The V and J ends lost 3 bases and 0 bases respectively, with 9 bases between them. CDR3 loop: CAISDRQDSYEQYF. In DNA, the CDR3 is TGTGCCATCAGTGATAGGCAGGACTCCTACGAGCAGTACTTC.

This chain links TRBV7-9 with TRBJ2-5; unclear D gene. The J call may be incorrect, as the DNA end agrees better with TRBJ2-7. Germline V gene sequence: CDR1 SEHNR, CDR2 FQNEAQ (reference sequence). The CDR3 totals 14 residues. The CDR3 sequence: CASSSSFAHYEQYF. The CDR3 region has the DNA TGTGCCAGCAGCTCGTCGTTTGCCCACTACGAGCAGTACTTC.

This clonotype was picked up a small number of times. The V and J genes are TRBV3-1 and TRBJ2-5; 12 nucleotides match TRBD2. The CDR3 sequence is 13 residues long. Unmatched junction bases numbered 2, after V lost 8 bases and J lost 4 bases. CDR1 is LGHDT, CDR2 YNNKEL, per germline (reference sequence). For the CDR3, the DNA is TGTGCCAGCCTAGCGGGAGGGCTAGAGACCCAGTACTTC. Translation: CASLAGGLETQYF.

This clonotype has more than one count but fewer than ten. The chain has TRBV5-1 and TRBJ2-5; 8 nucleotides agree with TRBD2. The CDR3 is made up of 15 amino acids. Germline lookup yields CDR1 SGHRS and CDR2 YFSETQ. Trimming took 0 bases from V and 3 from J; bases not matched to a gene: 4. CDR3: CASSLDGRVEETQYF. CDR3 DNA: TGCGCCAGCAGCTTGGACGGGAGGGTTGAAGAGACCCAGTACTTC.

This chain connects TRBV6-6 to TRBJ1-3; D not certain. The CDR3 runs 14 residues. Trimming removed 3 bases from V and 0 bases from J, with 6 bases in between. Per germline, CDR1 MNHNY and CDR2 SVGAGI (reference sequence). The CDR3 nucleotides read TGTGCCAGCAGTTATACGGGCTCTGGAAACACCATATATTTT. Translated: CASSYTGSGNTIYF.

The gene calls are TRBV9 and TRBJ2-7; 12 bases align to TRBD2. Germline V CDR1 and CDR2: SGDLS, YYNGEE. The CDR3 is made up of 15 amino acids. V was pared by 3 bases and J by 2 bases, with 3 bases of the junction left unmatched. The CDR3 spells CASSASGRAPYEQYF. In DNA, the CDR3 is TGTGCCAGCAGCGCTAGCGGGAGGGCCCCCTACGAGCAGTACTTC.

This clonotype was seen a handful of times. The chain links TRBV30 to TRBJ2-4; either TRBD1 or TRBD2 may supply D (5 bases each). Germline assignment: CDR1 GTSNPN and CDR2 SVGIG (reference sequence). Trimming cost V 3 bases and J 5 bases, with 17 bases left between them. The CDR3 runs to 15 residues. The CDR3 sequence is CAWSLKGTKENIQYF. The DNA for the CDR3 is TGTGCCTGGAGCCTTAAAGGGACGAAGGAAAACATTCAGTACTTC.

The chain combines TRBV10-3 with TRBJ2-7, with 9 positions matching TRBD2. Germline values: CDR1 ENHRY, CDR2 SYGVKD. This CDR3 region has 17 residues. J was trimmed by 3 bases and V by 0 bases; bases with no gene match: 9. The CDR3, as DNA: TGTGCCATCAGTGAGTCGAGGGGGCGGGAGGGCATCTACGAGCAGTACTTC. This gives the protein CAISESRGREGIYEQYF.

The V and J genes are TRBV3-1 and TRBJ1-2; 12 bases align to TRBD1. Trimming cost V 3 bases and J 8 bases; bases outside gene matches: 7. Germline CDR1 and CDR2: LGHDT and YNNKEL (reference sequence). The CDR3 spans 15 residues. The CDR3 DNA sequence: TGTGCCAGCAGCCATACCGGGACAGGGGGCTACGGCTACACCTTC. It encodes CASSHTGTGGYGYTF.

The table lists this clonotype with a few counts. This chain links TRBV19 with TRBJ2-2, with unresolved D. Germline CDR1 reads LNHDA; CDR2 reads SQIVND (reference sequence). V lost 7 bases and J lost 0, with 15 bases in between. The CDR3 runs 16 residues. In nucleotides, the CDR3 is TGTGCCAGTACCGGCAGAACCTTCGCGAACACCGGGGAGCTGTTTTTT. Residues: CASTGRTFANTGELFF.

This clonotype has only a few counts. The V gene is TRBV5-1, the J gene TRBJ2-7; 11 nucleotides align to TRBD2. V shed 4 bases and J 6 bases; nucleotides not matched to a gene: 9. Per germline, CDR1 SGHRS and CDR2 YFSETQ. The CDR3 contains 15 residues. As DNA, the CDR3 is TGCGCCAGCAGCGAAAATCTAGCGGGAGGATCCGAGCAGTACTTC. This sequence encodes CASSENLAGGSEQYF.